The sequence of this T cell receptor (beta chain) was determined in a study of shared clonotypes between healthy human individuals. The protocol was immunoSEQ multiplex PCR, while the TCRdb copy is restricted to in-frame clones and leaves out a portion. The data hold some 2,500,000 clones, with less than 95% observed a single time. General study findings and limits: Genetic and exposure-history diversity was limited by the few donors.

CDR3 length equals 15 residues. Trimming removed 4 bases from V and 4 bases from J; junction bases left unmatched: 3. The germline gives CDR1 SGHTS, CDR2 YDEGEE. Naive CD4+ cells were CD45RA-selected; the remaining cells were memory. As regards this clone: The antigen is not known.

What was sequenced was naive CD4+ T cells from PBMCs. Subset described: CD45RA+ positively selected. This TCR was recovered from a man younger than 35 in good health. Some clones in this sample may be carry-over from other donors' samples. The chain employs TRBV5-8 and TRBJ2-5; 14 bases are a match to TRBD2. The chain's CDR3 is CASSRGTSGRETQYF. The CDR3 DNA reads TGTGCCAGCAGCCGGGGGACTAGCGGGAGAGAGACCCAGTACTTC.